The T cell receptor beta chain under discussion was sequenced for a study of cytomegalovirus exposure and HLA in healthy donors. The study's findings and limits: Both high specificity and high sensitivity reportedly marked the classifier's diagnosis of cytomegalovirus status. Testing in vitro showed a few CMV-associated chains specific for CMV antigens.

This clone was found once. Its antigen is unknown. The V gene's germline CDR1 is MGHRA and CDR2 YSYEKL. This CDR3 spans 16 amino acids. V was trimmed by 4 bases and J by 0 bases, leaving 13 bases between them. TCRdb's table, derived via immunoSEQ multiplex PCR, lists solely in-frame clones and lacks some. The table lists over 150,000 clones, around nine tenths of them singletons. V gene TRBV4-1 combines with J gene TRBJ2-1; unclear D gene. The sequencing input was PBMCs. This TCR was recovered from a woman younger than 35 in good health and CMV-seronegative. CDR3 sequence (DNA): TGCGCCAGCAGCCCTATCGCAGGCAGCTCCTACAATGAGCAGTTCTTC. Residues: CASSPIAGSSYNEQFF.